These 27 T cell receptor beta chains share one sample of origin, sequenced in a study of Ad26.COV2.S vaccination and SARS-CoV-2 variants. The repertoire was sequenced with immunoSEQ multiplex PCR; TCRdb's copy has only in-frame clones and lacks some. This repertoire shows hundreds of thousands of clones, 80% to 90% found once; its top ten account for around 5.3%. As for treatment: about 20 received Ad26.COV2.S at low or high dose, single or two shots; about 5 received placebo; per-sample allocation not given. Each sample was drawn 63 days after the first injection (of vaccine or placebo). The source material was peripheral blood, sampled in a trial of Ad26.COV2.S vaccine versus placebo. The receptors come from a person aged 18-60 years who received the Ad26.COV2.S COVID-19 vaccine or a placebo.

V gene TRBV4-1 combines with J gene TRBJ2-2, with 8 bases fitting TRBD2. CDR1 is MGHRA, CDR2 YSYEKL, per germline. The CDR3 is made up of 15 amino acids. Unmatched junction bases numbered 4, after V lost 0 bases and J lost 7 bases. The CDR3 is CASSQDGGAGGELFF. The CDR3 bases are TGCGCCAGCAGCCAAGACGGGGGGGCAGGCGGGGAGCTGTTTTTT.

This rearrangement joins TRBV12-5 to TRBJ2-3; TRBD1 aligns across 8 bases. In germline, CDR1 is LGHNT, CDR2 FRNRAP. Trimming at V came to 6 bases and at J to 2 bases, leaving 7 bases not matched to a gene. The CDR3 runs to 15 residues. CDR3 protein: CASGTGQAYTDTQYF. The CDR3, as DNA: TGTGCTAGTGGCACGGGACAGGCCTACACAGATACGCAGTATTTT.

The J gene is TRBJ1-2, the V gene TRBV6-5; tentatively, D is TRBD1 (5 bases). From germline, CDR1 is MNHEY and CDR2 SVGAGI. Trimming pared 6 bases from V and 14 bases from J, leaving 19 bases between. CDR3 length equals 12 residues. The CDR3: CASSEGGASGTF. CDR3 in DNA: TGTGCCAGCAGCGAGGGAGGGGCTTCGGGAACCTTC.

The rearrangement links TRBV20-1 to TRBJ1-3; D gene unclear. The CDR3 is 11 residues long. V gave up 6 bases and J gave up 0 bases, with 3 bases separating them. Germline CDR1 DFQATT, CDR2 SNEGSKA (reference sequence). CDR3 in DNA: TGCAGTGCCGCCTCTGGAAACACCATATATTTT. This codes for CSAASGNTIYF.

DNA of the CDR3: TGCAGCGTTGAGCGTTGGAGGGATACAGATACGCAGTATTTT. Amino acids: CSVERWRDTDTQYF. The chain uses TRBV29-1 and TRBJ2-3; a weak D match, TRBD2 (6 bases). The CDR3 spans 14 residues. CDR1 and CDR2 from the germline V gene are SQVTM and ANQGSEA. V was shortened by 3 bases and J by 3 bases, with 13 bases between the two germline ends.

The chain links TRBV7-8 to TRBJ2-3, with 9 nucleotides matching TRBD2. This CDR3 is 15 amino acids long. The trim removed 6 bases at V and 4 bases at J, leaving 8 bases unmatched. Germline values: CDR1 SGHVS, CDR2 FQNEAQ. The CDR3 here is CASSSGLAGSDTQYF. The CDR3 coding sequence is TGTGCCAGCAGTTCGGGGCTAGCGGGATCAGATACGCAGTATTTT.

CDR3 protein: CASSAGPGSPLHF. In DNA form, the CDR3 reads TGTGCCAGTAGTGCCGGACCAGGATCACCCCTCCACTTT. J is TRBJ1-6 and V is TRBV19; D is uncertain. CDR3 size: 13 residues. V dropped 5 bases and J dropped 10 bases, with 12 bases sitting between them. Germline CDR1 LNHDA, CDR2 SQIVND (reference sequence).

V and J are TRBV27 and TRBJ2-1, with D unclear. There are 11 residues in the CDR3. Germline V lookup: CDR1 MNHEY, CDR2 SMNVEV (reference sequence). Trimming pared 3 bases from V and 8 bases from J, leaving 5 bases between. The CDR3 sequence: CASSFRYEQFF. The CDR3 coding sequence is TGTGCCAGCAGTTTTCGATATGAGCAGTTCTTC.

The chain carries TRBV7-9 and TRBJ2-1; 10 positions agree with TRBD2. CDR3 length equals 12 residues. With V trimmed by 5 bases and J by 14 bases, 6 bases remained unmatched. Germline V gene sequence: CDR1 SEHNR, CDR2 FQNEAQ (reference sequence). The CDR3: CASSQDTSGKFF. The CDR3 region has the DNA TGTGCCAGCAGCCAGGATACTAGCGGGAAGTTCTTC.

The genes are TRBV12-3 or TRBV12-4 and TRBJ2-7; 8 bases are a match to TRBD1. The CDR3 runs 13 residues. J was trimmed by 2 bases and V by 7 bases; bases with no gene match: 4. The CDR3: CASKGQDTYEQYF. CDR3 DNA sequence: TGTGCCAGCAAGGGACAGGATACCTACGAGCAGTACTTC.

This chain joins TRBV2 and TRBJ1-2; unclear D gene. Trimming removed 6 bases from V and 2 bases from J, with 13 bases in between. The CDR3 runs to 14 residues. Germline lookup yields CDR1 SNHLY and CDR2 FYNNEI. The CDR3 reads CASSEARQNYGYTF. The CDR3 bases are TGTGCCAGCAGCGAGGCTAGGCAGAACTATGGCTACACCTTC.

This clone was seen just once. The chain employs TRBV19 and TRBJ2-7; TRBD1 aligns across 7 bases. V lost 5 bases, J lost 3 bases, and 4 bases stayed unmatched. The CDR3 length is 13 residues. Per the germline V gene, CDR1 is LNHDA and CDR2 is SQIVND (reference sequence). CDR3 coding DNA: TGTGCCAGTAGTCTAAGGACAGGCTACGAGCAGTACTTC. Protein: CASSLRTGYEQYF.

In this sample, this clone turned up once. This chain connects TRBV27 to TRBJ2-7; either TRBD1 or TRBD2 may fit D (6 bases each). Germline V gene data show CDR1 as MNHEY and CDR2 as SMNVEV (reference sequence). The CDR3 contains 12 residues. V lost 2 bases to trimming and J lost 6 bases, with 8 bases between them. CDR3 in amino acids: CASSLTGAEQYF. As DNA, the CDR3 is TGTGCCAGCAGTTTAACGGGGGCCGAGCAGTACTTC.

The CDR3 is CASSQTGARGYTF. DNA for the CDR3: TGCGCCAGCAGCCAAACAGGGGCGAGGGGCTACACCTTC. The chain combines TRBV4-3 with TRBJ1-2, with 7 positions matching TRBD1. There are 13 residues in the CDR3. Looked up from germline, CDR1 is LGHNA and CDR2 is YSLEER. With V trimmed by 2 bases and J by 8 bases, 5 bases remained unmatched.

This chain joins TRBV5-5 and TRBJ2-2; D is perhaps TRBD1 (5 bases). From germline, CDR1 is SGHKS and CDR2 YYEKEE (reference sequence). The CDR3 loop spans 15 amino acids. Trimming pared 4 bases from V and 3 bases from J, leaving 13 bases between. The CDR3 DNA is TGTGCCAGCAGCATTGAACAGGTTCACACCGGGGAGCTGTTTTTT. Amino acid sequence: CASSIEQVHTGELFF. Full variable domain (remainder filled in from reference TRBV5-5 and TRBJ2-2): DAGVTQSPTHLIKTRGQQVTLRCSPISGHKSVSWYQQVLGQGPQFIFQYYEKEERGRGNFPDRFSARQFPNYSSELNVNALLLGDSALYLCASSIEQVHTGELFFGEGSRLTVL.

This clone was detected only a few times. The chain links TRBV25-1 to TRBJ1-6; TRBD1 is a possible D gene (5 bases). This CDR3 region has 13 residues. Germline CDR1 reads MGHDK; CDR2 reads SYGVNS. The germline V and J ends were trimmed by 5 bases and 8 bases, with 10 bases remaining between them. The CDR3 spells CASSLGQYSPLHF. CDR3 bases: TGTGCCAGCAGTTTGGGGCAGTATTCACCCCTCCACTTT.

The chain uses TRBV7-9 and TRBJ2-5, with TRBD2 matching 13 bases. V shed 3 bases, J shed 12 bases, and the junction held 13 bases outside the gene matches. The germline V gene encodes CDR1 SEHNR and CDR2 FQNEAQ (reference sequence). The CDR3 spans 16 residues. The CDR3 sequence: CASSLPGLAGSAGKYF. The CDR3 coding sequence is TGTGCCAGCAGCTTGCCGGGACTAGCGGGATCTGCGGGGAAGTACTTC.

The chain employs TRBV12-3 or TRBV12-4 and TRBJ1-2; D not resolved. V lost 6 bases, J lost 7 bases, and 15 bases lay in between. The CDR3 length is 13 residues. The CDR3 region has the DNA TGTGCCAGCAGCGAAAAGGAATTCACTGGCTACACCTTC. It encodes CASSEKEFTGYTF.

Turning to this clone: Additional DNA sequences in this sample encode the identical CDR3. The chain combines TRBV5-1 with TRBJ1-1; D is unresolved. With 1 base removed from V and 4 bases from J, the gap between germline ends came to 8 bases. The CDR3 totals 13 residues. Germline-derived CDR1 and CDR2 are SGHRS and YFSETQ. This CDR3 reads CASSLRGGTEAFF. CDR3 DNA: TGCGCCAGCAGCTTGCGGGGTGGCACTGAAGCTTTCTTT.

V usage is TRBV19 and J usage is TRBJ1-4; unclear D gene. CDR3 length: 11 amino acids. Germline V gene data show CDR1 as LNHDA and CDR2 as SQIVND (reference sequence). V gave up 10 bases and J gave up 3 bases, with 6 bases separating them. The CDR3 is CATFSNEKLFF. The CDR3 region has the DNA TGTGCCACGTTTTCTAATGAAAAACTGTTTTTT.

The V gene is TRBV27, the J gene TRBJ1-2; D might be TRBD1 (6 bases). The germline gives CDR1 MNHEY, CDR2 SMNVEV (reference sequence). Trimming shortened V by 10 bases and J by 4 bases, and 16 bases separated the two germline ends. The CDR3 contains 13 residues. CDR3 DNA: TGTGCCACCAGGGGTCCCATCTTCTATGGCTACACCTTC. It specifies CATRGPIFYGYTF.

The chain recombines TRBV28 with TRBJ1-1, with D possibly matching TRBD1 (6 bases). The length of the CDR3 is 14 residues. The V end lost 6 bases, the J end lost 1 base, and 12 bases lay between the germline ends. The germline V gene encodes CDR1 MDHEN and CDR2 SYDVKM. The CDR3 region is CASSTGYQNTEAFF. In DNA form, the CDR3 reads TGTGCCAGCAGCACAGGGTACCAGAACACTGAAGCTTTCTTT.

This clone was observed a few times. This sequence joins TRBV5-4 and TRBJ1-1; D gene ambiguous. Germline-derived CDR1 and CDR2 are SGHNT and YYREEE (reference sequence). Trimming removed 0 bases from V and 5 bases from J, with 8 bases in between. The CDR3 has 13 amino acids. The DNA of the CDR3 is TGTGCCAGCAGCTTGGCTGCGGTTACTGAAGCTTTCTTT. Translated: CASSLAAVTEAFF. Filled out from reference TRBV5-4 and TRBJ1-1, the complete variable domain reads ETGVTQSPTHLIKTRGQQVTLRCSSQSGHNTVSWYQQALGQGPQFIFQYYREEENGRGNFPPRFSGLQFPNYSSELNVNALELDDSALYLCASSLAAVTEAFFGQGTRLTVV.

This rearrangement joins TRBV20-1 to TRBJ2-3; D call uncertain. This CDR3 has 11 residues. CDR1 and CDR2 from the germline V gene are DFQATT and SNEGSKA (reference sequence). The V gene lost 5 bases and the J gene lost 5 bases, with 8 bases spanning the gap. CDR3 bases: TGCAGTGCTCCCCATGGAGATACGCAGTATTTT. Translated: CSAPHGDTQYF.

The chain employs TRBV5-6 and TRBJ1-1, with no clear D. The CDR3 length is 14 residues. Per germline, CDR1 SGHDT and CDR2 YYEEEE. V gave up 0 bases and J gave up 4 bases, with 10 bases separating them. DNA for the CDR3: TGTGCCAGCAGCTTGGCGGGAATGGGCACTGAAGCTTTCTTT. Amino acids: CASSLAGMGTEAFF.

The rearrangement uses TRBV18 and TRBJ2-2; TRBD1 agrees at 8 bases. After removal of 6 bases from V and 3 bases from J, the junction contained 12 bases not matched to a gene. CDR1 and CDR2 from the germline V gene are KGHSH and LQKENI. CDR3 length: 17 amino acids. This CDR3 is CASSGRQGMRYTGELFF. As DNA, the CDR3 is TGTGCCAGCTCCGGACGACAGGGGATGCGGTACACCGGGGAGCTGTTTTTT.

The J gene is TRBJ2-7, the V gene TRBV15; D possibly corresponds to TRBD1 (5 bases). Germline assignment: CDR1 LNHNV and CDR2 YYDKDF (reference sequence). Between the trimmed V and J ends, which lost 1 base and 4 bases, there was a span of 8 bases. This CDR3 has 13 residues. Written as DNA, the CDR3 is TGTGCCACCAGCAGAGGCGACAGTTACGAGCAGTACTTC. It translates to CATSRGDSYEQYF.